This T cell receptor (beta chain) is drawn from a study of T cells in Graves' hyperthyroidism and ophthalmopathy. Researchers amplified the TCR beta CDR3 regions from RNA transcripts. HTBI primers were the set used in a first-round RT-PCR of the TCR CDR3. TCRdb reprocessed the multiplex PCR reads with MiXCR, giving one entry per CDR3 protein. Here the sample spans about 690,000 distinct CDR3 sequences, about 18% being singletons. The length of the CDR3 is 13 residues. V was pared by 7 bases and J by 7 bases, with 13 bases between. Germline-derived CDR1 and CDR2 are ENHRY and SYGVKD. Sequencing input: blood. The V call is TRBV10-3, the J call TRBJ1-4; D is undetermined. This sequence originates from a man aged 50 or older with Graves' hyperthyroidism. The CDR3 is CAINSGLGEKLFF. In DNA form, the CDR3 reads TGTGCCATCAACAGCGGGTTGGGTGAAAAACTGTTTTTT.